A selection of T cell receptor beta chains follows, all from one sample in a study of shared clonotypes between healthy human individuals. Only in-frame clones appear in the TCRdb table, and some are missing; sequencing was by immunoSEQ multiplex PCR. The table includes about a million clones, less than 85% detected once. Source material: memory CD4+ T cells sorted from blood. These receptor sequences come from a young man in good health. Each CDR3 is given with its conserved first and last residue. The D gene is left open where the match is weak. Size tells how often a clone was seen (once, few, many) or the class of an expanded clone, and some rows leave it out.

NA	TRBV19	TRBD2	TRBJ2-2	TGTGCCAGTAGTATTGGAGCGGGGGTTACCGGGGAGCTGTTTTTT	CASSIGAGVTGELFF
NA	TRBV19	NA	TRBJ2-5	TGTGCCAGTAGTTCTTCCGGGACTTACCAAGAGACCCAGTACTTC	CASSSSGTYQETQYF
NA	TRBV7-2	TRBD1	TRBJ2-7	TGTGCCAGCAGCCTTGGGACAGCTAGCTCCTACGAGCAGTACTTC	CASSLGTASSYEQYF
NA	TRBV19	TRBD1	TRBJ1-2	TGTGCCAGTAAGGGACAGCTGCTTAACTATGGCTACACCTTC	CASKGQLLNYGYTF
few	TRBV5-1	TRBD1	TRBJ1-5	TGCGCCAGCAGCTTAGGACAGGCCGCAGGGCAGCCCCAGCATTTT	CASSLGQAAGQPQHF
NA	TRBV18	NA	TRBJ1-2	TGTGCCAGCTCACCAGCAGCGTCGGGAGGCTACACCTTC	CASSPAASGGYTF
NA	TRBV2	TRBD1	TRBJ1-2	TGTGCCAGCAGTGTTATCACAGGGGGCTCCTATGGCTACACCTTC	CASSVITGGSYGYTF
NA	TRBV29-1	NA	TRBJ2-3	TGCAGCGCCGAGGCGGGTTTCCCCCCAGATACGCAGTATTTT	CSAEAGFPPDTQYF
once	TRBV5-1	TRBD2	TRBJ2-5	TGCGCCAGCAGCTCCGGGAATAGCGGGGGACAAGAGACCCAGTACTTC	CASSSGNSGGQETQYF
NA	TRBV29-1	NA	TRBJ2-2	TGCAGCGTTCGGACGATCGCGAACACCGGGGAGCTGTTTTTT	CSVRTIANTGELFF
NA	TRBV6-6	TRBD1	TRBJ1-4	TGTGCCAGCAGTTCCTGGACAGGGTATGAAAAACTGTTTTTT	CASSSWTGYEKLFF
NA	TRBV6-1	NA	TRBJ1-1	TGTGCCAGCAGGGGACTGTGGACTGAAGCTTTCTTT	CASRGLWTEAFF
NA	TRBV5-1	NA	TRBJ2-1	TGCGCCAGCAGCTTGATCAGTAACAATGAGCAGTTCTTC	CASSLISNNEQFF
NA	TRBV2	NA	TRBJ2-3	TGTGCCAGCAGTGAAGAAGGGACGGATACGCAGTATTTT	CASSEEGTDTQYF